This is a list of T cell receptor beta chains from one sample in a study of shared clonotypes between healthy human individuals. Generated by immunoSEQ multiplex PCR, the TCRdb table keeps only in-frame clones and is missing some. The sample shows about 1 million clones, approximately 68% of them seen only once. The sample taken for sequencing was memory CD4+ T cells sorted from blood. The receptors here all came from a man younger than 35 in good health. Each CDR3 is given with its conserved first and last residue.

>TRBV6-1
CASGEQGISYNEQFF
>TRBV2
CAGTMGETQYF
>TRBV7-9
CASSLPGPAHDTQYF
>TRBV10-1
CASSESRGEQFF
>TRBV2
CASSEAGRGGYEQYF
>TRBV4-2
CASSQVHGQAGDNEQFF
>TRBV10-3
CAISETLAGGGTDTQYF
>TRBV27
CASSSGRLNTEAFF
>TRBV6-1
CASSGTMNTEAFF
>TRBV7-2
CASSAVASGTEAFF